This TCR beta chain was captured in a study of beta chain features in type 1 diabetes. Study-wide results and limits: When VDJ junctions were examined, type 1 diabetes patients showed fewer insertions and more deletions. Still unanswered here is whether HLA type influences TCRB rearrangement. Patients with Type 1 diabetes showed moderately but significantly shorter TCRB CDR3s in all four CD4+ subsets.

Germline CDR1 and CDR2: SGHTA and FQGNSA. V shed 3 bases, J shed 5 bases, and the junction held 2 bases outside the gene matches. This CDR3 contains 15 residues. Of note for this clone: Its cognate antigen is unknown.

Reverse transcription of all isolated RNA meant that expressed TCRB transcripts were sequenced. The protocol was immunoSEQ multiplex PCR, while the TCRdb copy is restricted to in-frame clones and leaves out a portion. The sample includes 250,000 to 300,000 clones, around an eighth of them seen just once. Sequencing input: naive CD4+ T cells from blood. The V and J genes are TRBV7-2 and TRBJ2-3; 13 nucleotides align to TRBD2. The sequence derives from a young man with type 1 diabetes. CDR3 nucleotides: TGTGCCAGCAGCTTCAGACTAGCGGGAGGAGATACGCAGTATTTT. Its translation is CASSFRLAGGDTQYF.